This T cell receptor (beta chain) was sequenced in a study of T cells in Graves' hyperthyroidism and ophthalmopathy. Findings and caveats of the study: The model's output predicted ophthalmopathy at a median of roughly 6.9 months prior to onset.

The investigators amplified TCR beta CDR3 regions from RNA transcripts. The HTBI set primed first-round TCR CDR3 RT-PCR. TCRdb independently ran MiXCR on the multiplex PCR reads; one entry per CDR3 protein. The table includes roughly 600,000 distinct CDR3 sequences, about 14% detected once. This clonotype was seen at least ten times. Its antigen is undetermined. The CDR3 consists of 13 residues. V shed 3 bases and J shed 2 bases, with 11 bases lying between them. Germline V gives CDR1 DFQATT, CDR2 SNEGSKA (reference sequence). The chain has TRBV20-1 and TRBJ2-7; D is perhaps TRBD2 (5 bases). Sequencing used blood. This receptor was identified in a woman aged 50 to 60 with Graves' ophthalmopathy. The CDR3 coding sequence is TGCAGTGCTAGTTCTGTCGGGGCCTACGAGCAGTACTTC. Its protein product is CSASSVGAYEQYF.